This T cell receptor (beta chain) derives from a study of blood T cell repertoires in COVID-19. Overall study context: Donors in the United States, Italy and Spain gave samples during acute or convalescent COVID-19.

Participant age was roughly 18 to 90 years, and participants resided in roughly 25 US areas. Original processing methods: Nucleated cell number was recorded as an estimate derived from reference gene primer amplification. Sequencing was performed with immunoSEQ multiplex PCR; in TCRdb, only in-frame clones are kept and a portion is missing. V and J calls and clone size are copied from that table; D and trimming were computed from the DNA. The data contain under 200,000 clones, roughly 80% of them singletons. Germline values: CDR1 MNHEY, CDR2 SMNVEV (reference sequence). The CDR3 is 15 residues long. J was trimmed by 5 bases and V by 5 bases; bases with no gene match: 11.

The chain is built from TRBV27 and TRBJ2-5; the match to TRBD1 covers 7 bases. The sequence came from a man aged 45-60 years who had recovered from COVID-19. The material sequenced was PBMCs or T cells enriched from blood (not recorded which). CDR3 amino acids: CASSPGTAPLETQYF. The CDR3 DNA reads as TGTGCCAGCAGTCCTGGGACAGCCCCACTTGAGACCCAGTACTTC.